The 24 T cell receptor beta chains below come from one sample, sequenced in a study of T cell responses to AZD1222 COVID-19 vaccine. TCRdb's table, derived via immunoSEQ multiplex PCR, lists solely in-frame clones and lacks some. Of under 150,000 clones listed, roughly 92% are singletons. This sample comprised peripheral blood, obtained 28 days after the second AZD1222 dose. The receptors shown here come from an adult who received the AZD1222 COVID-19 vaccine.

The chain couples TRBV30 to TRBJ2-7; 8 bases are a match to TRBD2. CDR3 length: 14 residues. CDR1 is GTSNPN, CDR2 SVGIG, per germline (reference sequence). Unmatched junction bases numbered 6, after V lost 3 bases and J lost 2 bases. The chain's CDR3 is CAWSPLAGAYEQYF. DNA for the CDR3: TGTGCCTGGAGCCCCCTAGCGGGTGCCTACGAGCAGTACTTC.

This clone was seen a few times. The chain is built from TRBV11-2 and TRBJ2-1, with 10 bases that match TRBD2. V gave up 5 bases and J gave up 4 bases; unmatched junction bases: 8. CDR3 length: 16 residues. Germline V lookup: CDR1 SGHAT, CDR2 FQNNGV. CDR3 residues: CASSQGGTSVYNEQFF. CDR3 DNA: TGTGCCAGCAGCCAGGGGGGGACTAGCGTATACAATGAGCAGTTCTTC.

This chain links TRBV19 with TRBJ2-1, with 8 bases matching TRBD2. The CDR3 contains 15 residues. Germline V CDR1 and CDR2: LNHDA, SQIVND (reference sequence). The J segment lost 4 bases and the V segment lost 5 bases, leaving 7 bases of the junction unmatched. CDR3 amino acids: CASSPPGTRYNEQFF. The CDR3 DNA is TGTGCCAGTAGTCCGCCCGGGACTAGATACAATGAGCAGTTCTTC.

The chain links TRBV5-6 to TRBJ1-1, with TRBD1 as a possible D gene (6 bases). The V and J ends lost 2 bases and 3 bases respectively, with 11 bases between them. The CDR3 is 14 residues long. The germline gives CDR1 SGHDT, CDR2 YYEEEE. The CDR3 loop is CASSLQGLDTEAFF. The CDR3 DNA reads as TGTGCCAGCAGCTTACAGGGTTTGGACACTGAAGCTTTCTTT.

This clone was detected once. The V and J genes are TRBV10-3 and TRBJ2-1; the match to TRBD2 covers 11 bases. J lost 5 bases, V lost 2 bases, and 2 bases had no gene match. The CDR3 has 15 residues. The germline gives CDR1 ENHRY, CDR2 SYGVKD. The CDR3 loop reads CAISEGTSGHNEQFF. CDR3 nucleotides: TGTGCCATCAGTGAGGGGACTAGCGGCCACAATGAGCAGTTCTTC.

The rearrangement uses TRBV3-1 (or the pseudogene TRBV3-2) and TRBJ2-5; the match to TRBD1 covers 7 bases. Trimming at V came to 0 bases and at J to 1 base, leaving 8 bases not matched to a gene. Germline values: CDR1 LGHDT, CDR2 YNNKEL (reference sequence). The CDR3 sequence is 17 residues long. CDR3 protein: CASSQERGQHIQETQYF. The CDR3 DNA follows: TGTGCCAGCAGCCAAGAAAGGGGGCAGCATATCCAAGAGACCCAGTACTTC.

The J gene is TRBJ2-7, the V gene TRBV5-1; TRBD1 agrees at 8 bases. Losses at the gene ends were 0 bases for V and 3 bases for J; bases not matched to a gene: 2. This CDR3 comprises 14 residues. Germline lookup yields CDR1 SGHRS and CDR2 YFSETQ. The CDR3 reads CASSLATGGYEQYF. The CDR3 DNA follows: TGCGCCAGCAGCTTGGCCACAGGGGGCTACGAGCAGTACTTC.

The gene calls are TRBV6-5 and TRBJ1-1, with D possibly TRBD1 on 5 matching bases. The germline gives CDR1 MNHEY, CDR2 SVGAGI. The CDR3 has 14 residues. The V end was cut by 7 bases, the J end by 6 bases, with 18 bases between. CDR3 sequence reads: CASTRDGQFAEAFF. The CDR3 coding sequence is TGTGCCAGCACCAGGGACGGACAATTCGCTGAAGCTTTCTTT.

This sequence joins TRBV12-3 or TRBV12-4 and TRBJ1-2; no clear D gene. CDR3 length: 12 amino acids. The V and J ends lost 4 bases and 6 bases respectively, with 9 bases between them. The CDR3 nucleotides are TGTGCCAGCAGTTCGACTGTCGATGGCTACACCTTC. It translates to CASSSTVDGYTF.

V gene TRBV13 combines with J gene TRBJ2-1; 9 nucleotides line up with TRBD2. Unmatched junction bases numbered 8, after V lost 1 base and J lost 10 bases. CDR1 and CDR2 from the germline V gene are PRHDT and FYEKMQ (reference sequence). This CDR3 has 15 residues. This chain's CDR3 is CASSLARGGSEEQFF. CDR3 nucleotide sequence: TGTGCCAGCAGCTTAGCGCGGGGGGGCTCGGAGGAGCAGTTCTTC. The full variable domain, completed using reference TRBV13 and TRBJ2-1, is AAGVIQSPRHLIKEKRETATLKCYPIPRHDTVYWYQQGPGQDPQFLISFYEKMQSDKGSIPDRFSAQQFSDYHSELNMSSLELGDSALYFCASSLARGGSEEQFFGPGTRLTVL.

This clone was seen once. The genes are TRBV28 and TRBJ1-1; weak D call: TRBD1 (6 bases). V lost 7 bases and J lost 0, with 18 bases in between. The CDR3 has 16 amino acids. The V gene's germline CDR1 is MDHEN and CDR2 SYDVKM. The CDR3 nucleotides are TGTGCCAGCACTAGAGGGGGAAGCGGGATGAACACTGAAGCTTTCTTT. It specifies CASTRGGSGMNTEAFF.

In its sample, this clone was seen once. The rearrangement uses TRBV6-5 and TRBJ2-1; D is possibly TRBD2 (7 bases). Germline-derived CDR1 and CDR2 are MNHEY and SVGAGI. The CDR3 contains 15 residues. The V end lost 10 bases, the J end lost 2 bases, and 18 bases lay between the germline ends. CDR3 nucleotides: TGTGCCACCCTAGTCGGGGGGCCAACCTACAATGAGCAGTTCTTC. This encodes CATLVGGPTYNEQFF.

This chain uses TRBV11-2 with TRBJ1-6; D unclear. Germline V lookup: CDR1 SGHAT, CDR2 FQNNGV. Trimming cost V 2 bases and J 10 bases, with 12 bases left between them. The CDR3 contains 14 residues. The CDR3 DNA reads as TGTGCCAGCAGCTTATCCGGGCTTGGATCACCCCTCCACTTT. This translates into CASSLSGLGSPLHF.

J is TRBJ1-1 and V is TRBV13, with D possibly matching TRBD1 (5 bases). V was shortened by 6 bases and J by 4 bases, with 9 bases between the two germline ends. Per the germline V gene, CDR1 is PRHDT and CDR2 is FYEKMQ (reference sequence). The CDR3 has 12 residues. CDR3 sequence: CASSQGATEAFF. The CDR3 bases are TGTGCCAGCAGTCAAGGGGCCACTGAAGCTTTCTTT.

V gene TRBV9 combines with J gene TRBJ2-5; 7 positions match TRBD1. Germline V gene lookup returns CDR1 SGDLS and CDR2 YYNGEE. V was clipped by 7 bases and J by 5 bases; unmatched bases: 11. CDR3 length: 14 amino acids. CDR3 protein: CASGPTGQRETQYF. DNA for the CDR3: TGTGCCAGCGGACCGACAGGGCAGAGGGAGACCCAGTACTTC.

This clone was counted between two and nine times. The chain combines TRBV19 with TRBJ2-6; D gene ambiguous. This CDR3 is 16 amino acids long. The V end was cut by 3 bases, the J end by 0 bases, with 9 bases between. The germline V gene has CDR1 LNHDA and CDR2 SQIVND (reference sequence). The CDR3 nucleotides read TGTGCCAGTAGTATCGCCGTTACCTCTGGGGCCAACGTCCTGACTTTC. It translates to CASSIAVTSGANVLTF.

The DNA of the CDR3 is TGTGCCAGCAGCCATCCCGGGCGACACACCGGGGAGCTGTTTTTT. As protein: CASSHPGRHTGELFF. This sequence joins TRBV14 and TRBJ2-2; D ambiguous. The CDR3 has 15 residues. Germline values: CDR1 SGHDN, CDR2 FVKESK. V lost 3 bases and J 3 bases, leaving 11 bases between the germline ends.

The chain combines TRBV4-3 with TRBJ2-3; D unresolved. CDR1 and CDR2 (germline): LGHNA, YSLEER. V was clipped by 1 base and J by 6 bases, with 14 bases between them. The CDR3 runs 15 residues. The CDR3 DNA reads as TGCGCCAGCAGCCAAGCCCTTTGGACCCTTGATACGCAGTATTTT. Translation: CASSQALWTLDTQYF.

This chain connects TRBV7-9 to TRBJ2-1; the D call may be TRBD1 or TRBD2 (6 bases each). This CDR3 is 16 amino acids long. Trimming removed 6 bases at V and 3 bases at J, with 18 bases between. The V gene's germline CDR1 is SEHNR and CDR2 FQNEAQ (reference sequence). CDR3 sequence (DNA): TGTGCCAGCAGGGGGGCATTAGCGGCCGACTACAATGAGCAGTTCTTC. Its protein product is CASRGALAADYNEQFF.

The chain links TRBV5-1 to TRBJ2-5, with D uncertain. The V end lost 1 base, the J end lost 2 bases, and 9 bases lay between the germline ends. Germline V CDR1 and CDR2: SGHRS, YFSETQ. The CDR3 runs to 14 residues. The CDR3 sequence: CASSLNAPQETQYF. The CDR3 DNA reads TGCGCCAGCAGCTTGAACGCGCCTCAAGAGACCCAGTACTTC. The full variable domain, completed using reference TRBV5-1 and TRBJ2-5, is KAGVTQTPRYLIKTRGQQVTLSCSPISGHRSVSWYQQTPGQGLQFLFEYFSETQRNKGNFPGRFSGRQFSNSRSEMNVSTLELGDSALYLCASSLNAPQETQYFGPGTRLLVL.

The chain has TRBV12-2 and TRBJ2-1. TRBV12-2 is given as a pseudogene. The CDR3 has 23 residues. As DNA, the CDR3 is TGTGCAAGTCGCTTAGTAGGGGGGTCGGGGCTCCTCTTTATACTGAGCTCCTACAATGAGCAGTTCTTC. Its protein is CASRLVGGSGLLFILSSYNEQFF.

This clone was observed a single time. Here the CDR3 reads CASSPPLGGYTF. DNA for the CDR3: TGTGCCAGCAGCCCGCCCCTCGGCGGCTACACCTTC. The J gene is TRBJ1-2, the V gene TRBV7-6; D not certain. There are 12 residues in the CDR3. Trimming took 5 bases from V and 8 from J, leaving 12 bases between them. Germline V gene sequence: CDR1 SGHVS, CDR2 FNYEAQ.

The chain is built from TRBV6-5 and TRBJ2-1; perhaps TRBD2 as D (5 bases). With 8 bases removed from V and 6 bases from J, the gap between germline ends came to 17 bases. The CDR3 has 14 residues. Germline V gives CDR1 MNHEY, CDR2 SVGAGI. This CDR3 reads CASHTRDLSNEQFF. The CDR3 DNA reads as TGTGCCAGCCATACTAGAGATCTCTCCAATGAGCAGTTCTTC.

The chain employs TRBV19 and TRBJ2-7; 8 bases map to TRBD2. V gave up 9 bases and J gave up 6 bases; unmatched junction bases: 13. Germline loops: CDR1 LNHDA, CDR2 SQIVND (reference sequence). The length of the CDR3 is 14 residues. The DNA of the CDR3 is TGTGCCAGCTTCCCGGGGGGGAGTTCGTCCGAGCAGTACTTC. It is translated as CASFPGGSSSEQYF.